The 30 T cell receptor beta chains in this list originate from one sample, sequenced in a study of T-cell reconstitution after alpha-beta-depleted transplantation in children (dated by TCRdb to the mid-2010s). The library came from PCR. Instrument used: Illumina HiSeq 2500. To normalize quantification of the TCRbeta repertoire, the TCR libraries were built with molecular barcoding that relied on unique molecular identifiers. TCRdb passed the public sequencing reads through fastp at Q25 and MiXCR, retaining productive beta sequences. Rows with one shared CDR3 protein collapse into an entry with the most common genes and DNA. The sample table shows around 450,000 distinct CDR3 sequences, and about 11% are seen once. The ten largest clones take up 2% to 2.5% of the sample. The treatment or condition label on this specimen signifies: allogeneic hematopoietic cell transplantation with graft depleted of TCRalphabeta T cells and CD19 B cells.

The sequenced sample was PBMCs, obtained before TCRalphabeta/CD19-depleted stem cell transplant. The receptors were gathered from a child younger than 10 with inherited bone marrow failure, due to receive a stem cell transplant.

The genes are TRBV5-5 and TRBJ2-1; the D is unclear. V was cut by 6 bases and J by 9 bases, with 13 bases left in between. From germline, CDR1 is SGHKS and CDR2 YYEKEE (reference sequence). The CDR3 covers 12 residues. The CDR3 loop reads CASTQLAGEQFF. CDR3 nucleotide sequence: TGTGCCAGCACCCAGCTCGCCGGTGAGCAGTTCTTC.

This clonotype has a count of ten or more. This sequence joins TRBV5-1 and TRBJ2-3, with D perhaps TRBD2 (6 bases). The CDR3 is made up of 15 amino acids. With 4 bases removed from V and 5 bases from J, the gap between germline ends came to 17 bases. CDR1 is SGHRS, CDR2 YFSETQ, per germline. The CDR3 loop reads CASSASGVGGDTQYF. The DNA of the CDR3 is TGCGCCAGCAGCGCCTCAGGAGTCGGGGGAGATACGCAGTATTTT.

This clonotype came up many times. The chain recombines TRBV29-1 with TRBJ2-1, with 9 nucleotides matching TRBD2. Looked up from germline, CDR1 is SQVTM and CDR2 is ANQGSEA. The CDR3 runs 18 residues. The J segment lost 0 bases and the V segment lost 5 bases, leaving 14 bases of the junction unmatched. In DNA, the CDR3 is TGCAGCGTTCCACCTGCCGGACTAGCGCAAAACTCCTACAATGAGCAGTTCTTC. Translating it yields CSVPPAGLAQNSYNEQFF.

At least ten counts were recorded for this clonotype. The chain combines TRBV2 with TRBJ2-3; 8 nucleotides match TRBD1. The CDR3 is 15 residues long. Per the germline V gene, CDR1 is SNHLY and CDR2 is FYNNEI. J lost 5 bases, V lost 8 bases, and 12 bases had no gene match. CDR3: CASRFGQGILDTQYF. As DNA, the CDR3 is TGTGCCAGCCGTTTCGGACAGGGAATTTTAGATACGCAGTATTTT. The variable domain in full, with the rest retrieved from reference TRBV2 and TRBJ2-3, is EPEVTQTPSHQVTQMGQEVILRCVPISNHLYFYWYRQILGQKVEFLVSFYNNEISEKSEIFDDQFSVERPDGSNFTLKIRSTKLEDSAMYFCASRFGQGILDTQYFGPGTRLTVL.

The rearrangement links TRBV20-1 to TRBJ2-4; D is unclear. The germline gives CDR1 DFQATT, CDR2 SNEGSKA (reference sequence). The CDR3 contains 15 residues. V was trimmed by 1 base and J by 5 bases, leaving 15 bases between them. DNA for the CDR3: TGCAGTGCTAGAGGGTTAGTGGTGCTCCAAAACATTCAGTACTTC. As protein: CSARGLVVLQNIQYF.

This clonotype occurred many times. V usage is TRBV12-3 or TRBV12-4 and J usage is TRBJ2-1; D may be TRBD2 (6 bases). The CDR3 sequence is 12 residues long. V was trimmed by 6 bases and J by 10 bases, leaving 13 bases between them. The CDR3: CASSRLVWEQFF. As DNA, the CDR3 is TGTGCCAGCAGCAGACTAGTTTGGGAGCAGTTCTTC.

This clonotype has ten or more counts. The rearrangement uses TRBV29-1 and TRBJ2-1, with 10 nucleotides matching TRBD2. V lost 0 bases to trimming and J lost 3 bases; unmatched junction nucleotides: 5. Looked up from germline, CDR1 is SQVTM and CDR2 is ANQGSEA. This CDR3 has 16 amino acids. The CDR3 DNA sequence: TGCAGCGTTGAAGAGTACCTAGCGGGAGTCTACAATGAGCAGTTCTTC. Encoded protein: CSVEEYLAGVYNEQFF.

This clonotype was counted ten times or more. Here the CDR3 reads CSARKQMGAYNEQFF. In DNA form, the CDR3 reads TGCAGTGCTAGAAAGCAAATGGGCGCCTACAATGAGCAGTTCTTC. V usage is TRBV20-1 and J usage is TRBJ2-1; D gene ambiguous. Germline V lookup: CDR1 DFQATT, CDR2 SNEGSKA (reference sequence). The CDR3 contains 15 residues. Trimming took 2 bases from V and 2 from J, leaving 13 bases between them.

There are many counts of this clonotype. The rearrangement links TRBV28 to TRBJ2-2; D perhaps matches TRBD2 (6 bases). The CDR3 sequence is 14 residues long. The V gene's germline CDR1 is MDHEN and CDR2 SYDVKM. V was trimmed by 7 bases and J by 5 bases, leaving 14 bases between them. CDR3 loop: CASTHRGVTGELFF. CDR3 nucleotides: TGTGCCAGCACCCACCGCGGGGTAACCGGGGAGCTGTTTTTT. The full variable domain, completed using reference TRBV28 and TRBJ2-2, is DVKVTQSSRYLVKRTGEKVFLECVQDMDHENMFWYRQDPGLGLRLIYFSYDVKMKEKGDIPEGYSVSREKKERFSLILESASTNQTSMYLCASTHRGVTGELFFGEGSRLTVL.

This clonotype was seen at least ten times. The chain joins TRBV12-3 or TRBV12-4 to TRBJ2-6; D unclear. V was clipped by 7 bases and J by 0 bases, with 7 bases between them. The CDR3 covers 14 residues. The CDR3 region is CASTIYSGANVLTF. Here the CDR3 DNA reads TGTGCCAGCACAATTTACTCTGGGGCCAACGTCCTGACTTTC.

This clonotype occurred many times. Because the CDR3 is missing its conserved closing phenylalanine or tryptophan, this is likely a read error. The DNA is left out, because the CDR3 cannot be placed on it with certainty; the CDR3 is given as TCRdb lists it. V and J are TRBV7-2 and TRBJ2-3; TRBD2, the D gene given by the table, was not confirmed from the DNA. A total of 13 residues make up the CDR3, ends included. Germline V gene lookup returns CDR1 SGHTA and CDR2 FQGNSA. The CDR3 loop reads CASSSWAVTGLGY.

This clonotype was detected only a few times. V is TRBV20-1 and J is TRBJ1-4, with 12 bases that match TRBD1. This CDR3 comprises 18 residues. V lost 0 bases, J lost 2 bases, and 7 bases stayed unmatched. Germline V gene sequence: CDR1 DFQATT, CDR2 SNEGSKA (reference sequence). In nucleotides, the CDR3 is TGCAGTGCTAGAGATTGGGACAGGGGGCAGTTTACTAATGAAAAACTGTTTTTT. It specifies CSARDWDRGQFTNEKLFF.

Here the CDR3 reads CSARAPTSGSETQYF. The DNA of the CDR3 is TGCAGTGCTAGAGCTCCGACTAGCGGGAGTGAGACCCAGTACTTC. V gene TRBV20-1 combines with J gene TRBJ2-5; 12 nucleotides align to TRBD2. V was clipped by 1 base and J by 5 bases; unmatched bases: 5. This CDR3 region has 15 residues. Germline CDR1 reads DFQATT; CDR2 reads SNEGSKA (reference sequence).

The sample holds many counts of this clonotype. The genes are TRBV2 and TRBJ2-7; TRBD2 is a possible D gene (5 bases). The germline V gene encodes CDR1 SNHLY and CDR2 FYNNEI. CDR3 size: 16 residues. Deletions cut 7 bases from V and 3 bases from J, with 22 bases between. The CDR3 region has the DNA TGTGCCAGCAACCCCATGGGCGACTCGGGGTACTACGAGCAGTACTTC. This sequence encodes CASNPMGDSGYYEQYF.

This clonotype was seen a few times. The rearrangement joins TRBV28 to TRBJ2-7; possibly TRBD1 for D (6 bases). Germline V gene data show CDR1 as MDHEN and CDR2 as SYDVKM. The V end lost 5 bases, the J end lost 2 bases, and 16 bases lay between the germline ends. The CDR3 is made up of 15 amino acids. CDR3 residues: CASSIASGDTYEQYF. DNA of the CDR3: TGTGCCAGCAGTATTGCGTCCGGGGACACCTACGAGCAGTACTTC.

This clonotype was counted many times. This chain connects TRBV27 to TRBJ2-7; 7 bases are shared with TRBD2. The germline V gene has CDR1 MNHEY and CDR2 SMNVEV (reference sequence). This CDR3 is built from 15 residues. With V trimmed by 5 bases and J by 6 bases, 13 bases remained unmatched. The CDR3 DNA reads TGTGCCAGCAGTGCGCATGGGCGGGAGTGGCGCGAGCAGTACTTC. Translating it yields CASSAHGREWREQYF.

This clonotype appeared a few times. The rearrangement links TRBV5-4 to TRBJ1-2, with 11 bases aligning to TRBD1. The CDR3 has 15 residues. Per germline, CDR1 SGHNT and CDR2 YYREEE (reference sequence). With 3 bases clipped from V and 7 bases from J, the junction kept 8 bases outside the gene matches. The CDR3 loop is CASSWDRGTHLGYTF. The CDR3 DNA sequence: TGTGCCAGCAGCTGGGACAGGGGGACCCATCTTGGCTACACCTTC.

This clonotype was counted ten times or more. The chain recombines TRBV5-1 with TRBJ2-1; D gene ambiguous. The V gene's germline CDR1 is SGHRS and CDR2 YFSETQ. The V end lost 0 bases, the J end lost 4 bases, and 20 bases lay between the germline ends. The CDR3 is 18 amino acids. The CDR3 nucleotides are TGCGCCAGCAGCTTGGATCAATTGGACCCTAACCAATACAATGAGCAGTTCTTC. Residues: CASSLDQLDPNQYNEQFF.

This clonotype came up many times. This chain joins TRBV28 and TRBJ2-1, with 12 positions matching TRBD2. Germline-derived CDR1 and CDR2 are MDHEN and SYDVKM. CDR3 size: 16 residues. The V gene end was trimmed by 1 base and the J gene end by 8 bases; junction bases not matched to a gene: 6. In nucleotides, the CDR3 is TGTGCCAGCAGTTTATCCCTAGCGGGAGGGCCGGATGAGCAGTTCTTC. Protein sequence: CASSLSLAGGPDEQFF.

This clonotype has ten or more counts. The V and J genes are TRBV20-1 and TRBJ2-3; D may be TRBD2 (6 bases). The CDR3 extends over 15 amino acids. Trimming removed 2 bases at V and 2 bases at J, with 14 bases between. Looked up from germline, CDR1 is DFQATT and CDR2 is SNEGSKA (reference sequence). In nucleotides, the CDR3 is TGCAGTGCTAGACACCGGGACTCCTACACAGATACGCAGTATTTT. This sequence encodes CSARHRDSYTDTQYF.

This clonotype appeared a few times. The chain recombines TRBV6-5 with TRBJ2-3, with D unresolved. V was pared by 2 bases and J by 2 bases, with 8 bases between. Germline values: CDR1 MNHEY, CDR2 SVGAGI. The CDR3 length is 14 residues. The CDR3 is CASSYRAATDTQYF. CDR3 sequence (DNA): TGTGCCAGCAGTTACCGGGCCGCCACAGATACGCAGTATTTT.

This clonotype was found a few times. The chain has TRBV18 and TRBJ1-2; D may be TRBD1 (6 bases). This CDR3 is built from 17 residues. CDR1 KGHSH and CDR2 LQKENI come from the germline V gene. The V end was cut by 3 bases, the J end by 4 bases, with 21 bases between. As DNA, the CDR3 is TGTGCCAGCTCACCTACCTCGAACAGGGATGCCCGCTATGGCTACACCTTC. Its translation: CASSPTSNRDARYGYTF. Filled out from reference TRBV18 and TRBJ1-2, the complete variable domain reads NAGVMQNPRHLVRRRGQEARLRCSPMKGHSHVYWYRQLPEEGLKFMVYLQKENIIDESGMPKERFSAEFPKEGPSILRIQQVVRGDSAAYFCASSPTSNRDARYGYTFGSGTRLTVV.

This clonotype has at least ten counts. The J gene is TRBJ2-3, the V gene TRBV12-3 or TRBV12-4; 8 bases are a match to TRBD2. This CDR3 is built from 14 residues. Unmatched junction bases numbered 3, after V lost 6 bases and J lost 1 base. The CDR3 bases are TGTGCCAGCAGCGCGACTAGCGGCACAGATACGCAGTATTTT. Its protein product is CASSATSGTDTQYF.

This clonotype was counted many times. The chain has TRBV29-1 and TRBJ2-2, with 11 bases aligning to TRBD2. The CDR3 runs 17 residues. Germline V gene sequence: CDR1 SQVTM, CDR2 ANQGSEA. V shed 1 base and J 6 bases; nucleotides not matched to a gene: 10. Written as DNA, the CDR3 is TGCAGCGTTGAAGCCCCTACTAGCGGGAGCGGGTCCGGGGAGCTGTTTTTT. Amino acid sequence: CSVEAPTSGSGSGELFF.

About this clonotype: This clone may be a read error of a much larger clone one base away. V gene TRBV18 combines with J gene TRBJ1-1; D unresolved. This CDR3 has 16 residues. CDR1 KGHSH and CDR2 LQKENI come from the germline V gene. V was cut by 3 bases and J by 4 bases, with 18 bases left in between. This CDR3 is CASSPSRPRHVTEAFF. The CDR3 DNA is TGTGCCAGCTCACCGTCCCGTCCTCGACATGTCACTGAAGCTTTCTTT.

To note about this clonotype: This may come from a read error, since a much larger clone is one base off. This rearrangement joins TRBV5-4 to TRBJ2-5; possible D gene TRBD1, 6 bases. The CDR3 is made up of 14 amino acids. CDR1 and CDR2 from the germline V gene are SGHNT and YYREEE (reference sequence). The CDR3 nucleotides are TGTGCCAGCAGCTTGGCACAGGGAAGGGAGACCCGGTACTTC. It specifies CASSLAQGRETRYF.

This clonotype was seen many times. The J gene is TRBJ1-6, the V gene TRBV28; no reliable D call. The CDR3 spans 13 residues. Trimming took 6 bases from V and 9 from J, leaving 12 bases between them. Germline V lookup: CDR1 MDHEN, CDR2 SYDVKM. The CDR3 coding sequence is TGTGCCAGCAGCTCCCCAATCGGTTCACCCCTCCACTTT. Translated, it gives CASSSPIGSPLHF.

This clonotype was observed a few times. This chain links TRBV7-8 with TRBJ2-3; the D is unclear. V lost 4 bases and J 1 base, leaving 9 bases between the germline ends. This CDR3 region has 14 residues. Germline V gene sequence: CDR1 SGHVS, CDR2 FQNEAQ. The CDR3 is CASSWGGGTDTQYF. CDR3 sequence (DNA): TGTGCCAGCAGCTGGGGTGGCGGCACAGATACGCAGTATTTT.

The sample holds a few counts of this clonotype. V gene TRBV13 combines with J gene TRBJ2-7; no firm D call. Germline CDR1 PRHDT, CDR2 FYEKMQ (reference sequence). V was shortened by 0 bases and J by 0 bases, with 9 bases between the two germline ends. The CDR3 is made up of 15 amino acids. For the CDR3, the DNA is TGTGCCAGCAGCTTAGGCCGCAGGTACTCCTACGAGCAGTACTTC. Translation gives CASSLGRRYSYEQYF.

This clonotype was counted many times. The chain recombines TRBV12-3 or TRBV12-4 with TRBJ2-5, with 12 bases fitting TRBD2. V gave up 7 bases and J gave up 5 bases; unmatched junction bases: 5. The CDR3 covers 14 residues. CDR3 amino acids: CASTLAGGLETQYF. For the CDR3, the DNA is TGTGCCAGCACCCTAGCGGGAGGGCTGGAGACCCAGTACTTC.